Below are 8 T cell receptor beta chains sequenced from a single sample in a study of cytomegalovirus exposure and HLA in healthy donors. Primers: 60 Vbeta forward and 13 Jbeta reverse. Sequenced by immunoSEQ multiplex PCR; TCRdb stores in-frame clones only, minus some. The table has about 180,000 clones, around 82% seen once. The specimen was PBMCs. Receptors were obtained from a woman aged 25 to 39 in good health and CMV-seropositive.

The chain recombines TRBV11-2 with TRBJ2-7, with 10 bases fitting TRBD2. This CDR3 is built from 17 residues. J was trimmed by 4 bases and V by 4 bases; bases with no gene match: 13. From germline, CDR1 is SGHAT and CDR2 FQNNGV. The CDR3 loop is CASSYRSGGAGGYEQYF. The CDR3 coding sequence is TGTGCCAGCAGCTACCGAAGCGGGGGGGCCGGTGGATACGAGCAGTACTTC.

J is TRBJ1-5 and V is TRBV4-2; 8 nucleotides align to TRBD1. CDR1 and CDR2 from the germline V gene are LGHNA and YNFKEQ. Trimming at V came to 0 bases and at J to 4 bases, leaving 5 bases not matched to a gene. This CDR3 comprises 16 residues. The CDR3 is CASSQDLGDRNQPQHF. The DNA of the CDR3 is TGTGCCAGCAGCCAAGATCTGGGGGACAGGAATCAGCCCCAGCATTTT.

The chain has TRBV15 and TRBJ1-4; D unresolved. The germline V gene encodes CDR1 LNHNV and CDR2 YYDKDF (reference sequence). This CDR3 contains 15 residues. Trimming pared 1 base from V and 6 bases from J, leaving 12 bases between. The CDR3 region has the DNA TGTGCCACCAGCAGAGGTACGGGGAAGGATGAAAAACTGTTTTTT. Amino acid sequence: CATSRGTGKDEKLFF. Full variable domain (missing parts from reference TRBV15 and TRBJ1-4): DAMVIQNPRYQVTQFGKPVTLSCSQTLNHNVMYWYQQKSSQAPKLLFHYYDKDFNNEADTPDNFQSRRPNTSFCFLDIRSPGLGDTAMYLCATSRGTGKDEKLFFGSGTQLSVL.

The CDR3 region is CASRRGQGRPDTQYF. Written as DNA, the CDR3 is TGTGCCAGCCGGAGGGGACAGGGGCGTCCAGATACGCAGTATTTT. The chain links TRBV28 to TRBJ2-3, with TRBD1 identical over 10 bases. The germline gives CDR1 MDHEN, CDR2 SYDVKM. The CDR3 consists of 15 residues. With V trimmed by 8 bases and J by 4 bases, 9 bases remained unmatched.

This chain joins TRBV12-5 and TRBJ2-5; possibly TRBD2 for D (5 bases). The V gene lost 3 bases and the J gene lost 4 bases, with 9 bases spanning the gap. The CDR3 is 13 residues long. Per the germline V gene, CDR1 is LGHNT and CDR2 is FRNRAP. CDR3 sequence (DNA): TGTGCTAGTGGTTTAGGACTGGGAGAGACCCAGTACTTC. This sequence encodes CASGLGLGETQYF.

The V and J genes are TRBV9 and TRBJ1-6; possibly TRBD1 for D (5 bases). Germline CDR1 reads SGDLS; CDR2 reads YYNGEE. V shed 0 bases and J shed 10 bases, with 14 bases lying between them. The CDR3 loop spans 15 amino acids. CDR3 loop: CASSVVGQRGSPLHF. CDR3 bases: TGTGCCAGCAGCGTAGTGGGGCAGCGTGGGTCACCCCTCCACTTT.

The genes are TRBV7-2 and TRBJ2-2; the D is unclear. The germline CDR1 and CDR2 sequences are SGHTA and FQGNSA. CDR3 length: 15 amino acids. Trimming removed 6 bases at V and 1 base at J, with 12 bases between. CDR3 amino acids: CASSSHRENTGELFF. The CDR3 DNA follows: TGTGCCAGCAGTTCCCATAGAGAGAACACCGGGGAGCTGTTTTTT.

This clone was seen a few times. The genes are TRBV19 and TRBJ1-5; 9 nucleotides align to TRBD1. Unmatched junction bases numbered 9, after V lost 5 bases and J lost 4 bases. Germline-derived CDR1 and CDR2 are LNHDA and SQIVND (reference sequence). CDR3 size: 16 residues. CDR3: CASSSRRDRVNQPQHF. The CDR3 DNA sequence: TGTGCCAGTAGTTCCCGCCGGGACAGGGTTAATCAGCCCCAGCATTTT. The full variable domain, rest sourced from reference TRBV19 and TRBJ1-5, is DGGITQSPKYLFRKEGQNVTLSCEQNLNHDAMYWYRQDPGQGLRLIYYSQIVNDFQKGDIAEGYSVSREKKESFPLTVTSAQKNPTAFYLCASSSRRDRVNQPQHFGDGTRLSIL.